This T cell receptor beta chain stems from a study of glioma-infiltrating T cells after dendritic cell vaccination. Study overall: Dendritic cell vaccine was injected intradermally three times, biweekly. Regarding the study as a whole: No direct clonality-survival link was found; a diverse polyclonal response may matter.

The protocol was immunoSEQ multiplex PCR, while the TCRdb copy is restricted to in-frame clones and leaves out a portion. This sample carries 50,000 to 65,000 clones, more than 75% of them seen once, and the ten largest clones take around 8.5%. Germline values: CDR1 LNHDA, CDR2 SQIVND (reference sequence). The length of the CDR3 is 17 residues. Between the trimmed V and J ends, which lost 2 bases and 1 base, there was a span of 15 bases. Time point in this sample: after dendritic cell vaccination, including at tumor progression/relapse. Concerning this clone itself: Its antigen is unidentified.

This sequence originates from a human donor with glioblastoma. This specimen consisted of blood, obtained after dendritic cell vaccination. The rearrangement links TRBV19 to TRBJ1-5, with D possibly matching TRBD1 (6 bases). CDR3 sequence reads: CASSIRGSDRSNQPQHF. In DNA, the CDR3 is TGTGCCAGTAGTATAAGGGGGAGTGACAGGAGCAATCAGCCCCAGCATTTT.